This TCR beta chain was identified during a study of blood T cells in healthy people across ages. Next came a second PCR, run for about 7 to 12 cycles, which used a sample-barcoded 5' primer along with a J-beta primer mix. MiXCR was run by TCRdb on the 5' RACE reads, yielding one entry per CDR3 protein. The data hold roughly 1,000,000 distinct CDR3 sequences, with under 30% observed a single time. CDR1 and CDR2 from the germline V gene are MNHGY and SVAAGI. The CDR3 runs to 13 residues. This sample also belongs to another study, concerning T cells of mothers and their children.

V gene TRBV6-9 combines with J gene TRBJ1-2; 7 bases fit TRBD1. The receptor was derived from a girl aged 2 to 9 in good health. Sequenced: blood. DNA for the CDR3: TGTACGGTTCTAACAGGGGTTGGAAAGGGCTACACCTTC. Amino acid sequence: CTVLTGVGKGYTF.